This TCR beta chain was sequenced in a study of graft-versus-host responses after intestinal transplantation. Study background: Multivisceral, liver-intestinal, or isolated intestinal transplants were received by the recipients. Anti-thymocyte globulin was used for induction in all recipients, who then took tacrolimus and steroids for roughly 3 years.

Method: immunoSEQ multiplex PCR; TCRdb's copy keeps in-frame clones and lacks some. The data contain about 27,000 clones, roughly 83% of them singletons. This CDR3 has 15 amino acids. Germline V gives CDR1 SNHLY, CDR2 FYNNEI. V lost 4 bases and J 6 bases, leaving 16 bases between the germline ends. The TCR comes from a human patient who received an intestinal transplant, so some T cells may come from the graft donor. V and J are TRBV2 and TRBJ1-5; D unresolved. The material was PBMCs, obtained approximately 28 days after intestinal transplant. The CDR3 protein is CASSGSAGGRQPQHF. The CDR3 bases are TGTGCCAGCAGTGGATCGGCAGGAGGTCGTCAGCCCCAGCATTTT.